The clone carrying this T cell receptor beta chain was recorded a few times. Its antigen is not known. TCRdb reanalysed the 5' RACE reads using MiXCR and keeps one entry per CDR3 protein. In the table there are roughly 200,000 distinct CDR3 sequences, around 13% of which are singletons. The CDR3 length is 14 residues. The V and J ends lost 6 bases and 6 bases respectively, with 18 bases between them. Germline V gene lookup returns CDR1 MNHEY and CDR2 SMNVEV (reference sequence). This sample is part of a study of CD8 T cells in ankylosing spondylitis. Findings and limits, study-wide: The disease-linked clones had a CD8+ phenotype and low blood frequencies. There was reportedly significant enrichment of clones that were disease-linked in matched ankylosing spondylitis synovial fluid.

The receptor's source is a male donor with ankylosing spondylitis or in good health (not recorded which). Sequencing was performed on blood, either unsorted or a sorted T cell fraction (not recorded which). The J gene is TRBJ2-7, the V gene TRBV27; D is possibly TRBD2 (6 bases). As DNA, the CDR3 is TGTGCCAGCAGCGAGGCGGGCAGGAGGGCCGAGCAGTACTTC. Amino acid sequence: CASSEAGRRAEQYF.